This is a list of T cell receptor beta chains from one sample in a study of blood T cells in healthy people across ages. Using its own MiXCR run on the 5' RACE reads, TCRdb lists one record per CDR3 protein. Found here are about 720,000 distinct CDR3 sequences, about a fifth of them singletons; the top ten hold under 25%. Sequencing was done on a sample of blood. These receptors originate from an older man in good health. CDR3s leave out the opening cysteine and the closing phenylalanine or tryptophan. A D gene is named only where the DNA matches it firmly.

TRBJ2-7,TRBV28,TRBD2,ASSPGGGPKYEQY
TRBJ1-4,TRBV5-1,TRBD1,ASGSGGRNEKLF
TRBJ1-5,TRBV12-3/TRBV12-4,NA,ASSPSRNPNQPQH
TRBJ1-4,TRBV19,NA,ASSINSGSEKLF
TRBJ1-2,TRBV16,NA,ASSQSRAGYGYT
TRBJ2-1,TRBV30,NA,AWSAPINEQF
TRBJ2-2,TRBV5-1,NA,ASSSLVSGELF
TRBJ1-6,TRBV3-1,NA,ASSRQAAVNSPLH
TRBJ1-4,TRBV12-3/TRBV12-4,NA,ASSLRGAANEKLF
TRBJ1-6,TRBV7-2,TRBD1,ASSLTLDRVDSPLH
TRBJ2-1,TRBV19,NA,ASSTGVKQF
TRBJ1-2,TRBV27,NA,ASGPYREDKFN
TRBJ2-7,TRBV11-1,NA,ASSQRQTSYEQY
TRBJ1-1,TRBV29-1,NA,SVDRQGLGTEAF
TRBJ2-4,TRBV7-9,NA,ASSLGGGQAKNIQY
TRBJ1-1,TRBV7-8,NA,ASSLGGAMNTEAF
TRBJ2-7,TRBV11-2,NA,ASSWTDGYEQY
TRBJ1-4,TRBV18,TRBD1,ASSPGDRGREKLF
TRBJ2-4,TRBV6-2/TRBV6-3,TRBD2,ASRRAGDQNIQY
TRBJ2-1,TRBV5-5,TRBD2,ASSNDQGLAGGSDEQF
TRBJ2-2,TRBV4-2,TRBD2,ASSARGGNTGELF
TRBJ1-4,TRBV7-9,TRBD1,ASSLPGTGGKLF
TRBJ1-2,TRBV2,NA,ASPERGTAYGYT
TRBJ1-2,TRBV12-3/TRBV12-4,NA,ASSNRPGGSYT
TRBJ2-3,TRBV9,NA,ASSVDGDPNSRSDTQY
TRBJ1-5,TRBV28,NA,ASSLTGSQPQH
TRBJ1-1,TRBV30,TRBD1,AWVTGVARNTEAF
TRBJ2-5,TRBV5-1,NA,ASSLVRDTQALTAEQY
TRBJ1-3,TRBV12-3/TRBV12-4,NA,ASSSRTSLGNTIY
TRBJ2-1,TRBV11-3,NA,ASSPVGRGEF
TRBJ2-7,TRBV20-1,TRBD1,SARGQLSYEQY
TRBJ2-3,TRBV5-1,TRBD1,ASSWQGASDTQY
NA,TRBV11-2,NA,ASSLDPRTNEQF
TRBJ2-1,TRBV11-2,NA,ASSFSGSILYGYNEQF
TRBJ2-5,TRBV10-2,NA,ASSEGRTSYQETQY
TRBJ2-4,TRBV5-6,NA,ASSSLLGEVAKNIQY
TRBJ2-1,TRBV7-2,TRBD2,ASSFTGTRGNEQF
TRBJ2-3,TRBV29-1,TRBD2,SLTSGRRGSTDTQY
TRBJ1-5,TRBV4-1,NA,ASSQEATVGYQPQH
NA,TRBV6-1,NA,ASRRTGTYEHNEQF
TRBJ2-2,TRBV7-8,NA,ASSLEPRSNTGELF
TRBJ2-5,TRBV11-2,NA,ASSLERSFGETQY
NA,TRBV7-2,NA,ASSLVQIRTQY
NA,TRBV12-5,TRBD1,ASGRETGGFDEQF
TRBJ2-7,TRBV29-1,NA,SVEDGGTYEQY
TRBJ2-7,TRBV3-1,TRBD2,ASSGSGGHSYEQY
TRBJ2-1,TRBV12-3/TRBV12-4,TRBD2,TSRGLGAGGPTNEQF
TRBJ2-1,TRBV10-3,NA,AISGRDRTDEQF
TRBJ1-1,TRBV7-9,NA,ASSRDGGTEAF
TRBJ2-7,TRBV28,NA,ASSQGGGSVYEQY
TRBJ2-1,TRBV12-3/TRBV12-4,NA,ASSLQGIIGDEQF
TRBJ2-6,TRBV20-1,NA,SATGANVLT
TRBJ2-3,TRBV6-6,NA,ASSYSYDTDTQY
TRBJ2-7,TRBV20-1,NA,SALRGRGIAEQY
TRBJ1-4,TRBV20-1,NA,SPGGRGSGEKLF